The 28 T cell receptor beta chains in this list originate from one sample, sequenced in a study of shared clonotypes between healthy human individuals. Produced via immunoSEQ multiplex PCR; TCRdb's table is partial and in-frame only. The table includes some 1 million clones, around four fifths detected once. Material for sequencing was memory CD4+ T cells sorted from blood. The subset here: CD45RA-negative fraction. The receptors derive from a man between 18 and 35 years old in good health.

This clone was picked up one time. The chain combines TRBV5-6 with TRBJ2-1; D is uncertain. Germline lookup yields CDR1 SGHDT and CDR2 YYEEEE. Trimming left V 6 bases short and J 7 bases short, with 11 bases between. The CDR3 runs 12 residues. This CDR3 reads CASTLSPNEQFF. The CDR3 DNA reads TGTGCCAGCACCCTCTCCCCGAATGAGCAGTTCTTC. The variable domain in full, completed from reference TRBV5-6 and TRBJ2-1, reads DAGVTQSPTHLIKTRGQQVTLRCSPKSGHDTVSWYQQALGQGPQFIFQYYEEEERQRGNFPDRFSGHQFPNYSSELNVNALLLGDSALYLCASTLSPNEQFFGPGTRLTVL.

V gene TRBV9 combines with J gene TRBJ2-2; possibly TRBD1 for D (5 bases). CDR1 SGDLS and CDR2 YYNGEE come from the germline V gene. Between the trimmed V and J ends, which lost 4 bases and 4 bases, there was a span of 14 bases. The CDR3 is 15 amino acids. CDR3 in amino acids: CASSLAGNPTGELFF. DNA of the CDR3: TGTGCCAGCAGCCTTGCAGGGAATCCCACCGGGGAGCTGTTTTTT.

This clone appeared once. V usage is TRBV4-3 and J usage is TRBJ1-2, with D maybe TRBD1 (6 bases). The CDR3 has 14 residues. The V end was cut by 2 bases, the J end by 8 bases, with 15 bases between. CDR1 and CDR2 (germline): LGHNA, YSLEER. CDR3 in DNA: TGCGCCAGCAGCCAAACACAGGGAGGGAGCGGCTACACCTTC. It codes for CASSQTQGGSGYTF.

This clone has a handful of counts. The chain couples TRBV10-3 to TRBJ2-5, with 11 bases aligning to TRBD1. Germline V gene lookup returns CDR1 ENHRY and CDR2 SYGVKD. The CDR3 contains 18 residues. V gave up 1 base and J gave up 1 base; unmatched junction bases: 8. CDR3 in DNA: TGTGCCATCAGTGAGTTGGCGTGGGGGACAGGGGGCCAAGAGACCCAGTACTTC. Amino acids: CAISELAWGTGGQETQYF.

J is TRBJ1-2 and V is TRBV7-9; D is undetermined. V was cut by 4 bases and J by 1 base, with 7 bases left in between. CDR3 length: 13 residues. Germline-derived CDR1 and CDR2 are SEHNR and FQNEAQ (reference sequence). The CDR3 loop is CASSSQFNYGYTF. The CDR3 bases are TGTGCCAGCAGCTCCCAGTTTAACTATGGCTACACCTTC.

The chain recombines TRBV9 with TRBJ2-1; 10 positions agree with TRBD1. Germline V lookup: CDR1 SGDLS, CDR2 YYNGEE. V lost 3 bases to trimming and J lost 7 bases; unmatched junction nucleotides: 4. The CDR3 is 14 amino acids. CDR3 in amino acids: CASSGGQGFNEQFF. CDR3 DNA sequence: TGTGCCAGCAGCGGGGGACAGGGGTTTAATGAGCAGTTCTTC.

This clone was seen a handful of times. This chain links TRBV30 with TRBJ1-5; the D is unclear. Germline lookup yields CDR1 GTSNPN and CDR2 SVGIG (reference sequence). The CDR3 sequence is 16 residues long. V lost 0 bases and J 1 base, leaving 13 bases between the germline ends. The CDR3 loop reads CAWSVFTTRSNQPQHF. The DNA of the CDR3 is TGTGCCTGGAGTGTATTCACAACGCGGAGCAATCAGCCCCAGCATTTT.

This clone was seen a handful of times. CDR3 sequence reads: CASSDGLAGGQETQYF. CDR3 coding DNA: TGCGCCAGCAGTGATGGGCTAGCGGGGGGGCAAGAGACCCAGTACTTC. The chain uses TRBV10-2 and TRBJ2-5; 12 bases are a match to TRBD2. The germline V gene encodes CDR1 WSHSY and CDR2 SAAADI. Losses at the gene ends were 3 bases for V and 2 bases for J; bases not matched to a gene: 4. The CDR3 runs 16 residues.

This chain uses TRBV7-8 with TRBJ2-7; tentatively, D is TRBD2 (5 bases). This CDR3 is built from 16 residues. Germline V gene data show CDR1 as SGHVS and CDR2 as FQNEAQ. V was cut by 2 bases and J by 0 bases, with 14 bases left in between. CDR3: CASSLPADPSSYEQYF. The CDR3 coding sequence is TGTGCCAGCAGCTTACCAGCGGACCCGAGCTCCTACGAGCAGTACTTC.

J is TRBJ2-7 and V is TRBV5-3; 7 bases map to TRBD2. TRBV5-3 is an ORF; its function is uncertain. J lost 3 bases, V lost 0 bases, and 3 bases had no gene match. The CDR3 spans 14 residues. The CDR3 reads CARSLVTSDYEQYF. CDR3 DNA: TGTGCCAGAAGCTTGGTTACTAGCGACTACGAGCAGTACTTC.

This chain joins TRBV7-2 and TRBJ2-3; a possible D gene is TRBD2 (6 bases). CDR1 is SGHTA and CDR2 is FQGNSA in the germline V gene. Between the trimmed V and J ends, which lost 5 bases and 6 bases, there was a span of 18 bases. CDR3 length equals 15 residues. The CDR3 loop is CASSNGGIRYDTQYF. The CDR3 coding sequence is TGTGCCAGCAGCAATGGGGGGATCCGATACGATACGCAGTATTTT.

The J gene is TRBJ2-5, the V gene TRBV15, with 7 bases lining up with TRBD1. The CDR3 is made up of 17 amino acids. J gave up 1 base and V 4 bases, and 12 bases lay outside the gene matches. The germline CDR1 and CDR2 sequences are LNHNV and YYDKDF (reference sequence). The CDR3 nucleotides are TGTGCCACCAGCACAACAGGGGCGACAAATTTCCAAGAGACCCAGTACTTC. It yields the protein CATSTTGATNFQETQYF.

As to this clone: The same CDR3 is also encoded by other DNA sequences in this sample. The gene calls are TRBV7-9 and TRBJ2-3; D gene uncertain. Trimming pared 5 bases from V and 6 bases from J, leaving 6 bases between. The CDR3 contains 11 residues. Germline V gives CDR1 SEHNR, CDR2 FQNEAQ (reference sequence). CDR3 region: CASSQSDTQYF. In DNA form, the CDR3 reads TGTGCCAGCAGCCAATCGGATACGCAGTATTTT.

The chain has TRBV7-9 and TRBJ2-5; D is unclear. This CDR3 has 15 residues. Germline assignment: CDR1 SEHNR and CDR2 FQNEAQ (reference sequence). Trimming removed 3 bases at V and 4 bases at J, with 15 bases between. The CDR3 DNA follows: TGTGCCAGCAGCTTTTCCCTGTATCGGGTAGAGACCCAGTACTTC. It encodes CASSFSLYRVETQYF.

This clone was counted ten times or more. This sequence joins TRBV6-1 and TRBJ2-2; 7 bases are a match to TRBD1. CDR3 length: 14 amino acids. V trimming: 4 bases; J trimming: 4 bases; junction bases outside the gene matches: 3. CDR1 MNHNS and CDR2 SASEGT come from the germline V gene. The chain's CDR3 is CASSVSGGTGELFF. CDR3 coding DNA: TGTGCCAGCAGTGTCTCAGGGGGCACCGGGGAGCTGTTTTTT.

J is TRBJ2-1 and V is TRBV11-2; 7 positions agree with TRBD2. This CDR3 is built from 16 residues. Per germline, CDR1 SGHAT and CDR2 FQNNGV. V shed 2 bases and J 0 bases; nucleotides not matched to a gene: 4. The DNA of the CDR3 is TGTGCCAGCAGCTTACTGCGGGGGAGCTCCTACAATGAGCAGTTCTTC. Encoded protein: CASSLLRGSSYNEQFF.

This clone was counted many times. The V call is TRBV10-3, the J call TRBJ2-6, with a tentative D call TRBD2 (5 bases). The CDR3 loop spans 14 amino acids. CDR1 and CDR2 (germline): ENHRY, SYGVKD. V was cut by 8 bases and J by 0 bases, with 8 bases left in between. This CDR3 is CAIPGDSGANVLTF. CDR3 in DNA: TGTGCCATCCCCGGGGACTCTGGGGCCAACGTCCTGACTTTC.

CDR3 region: CAWRKKGQETYQPQHF. The CDR3 DNA reads TGTGCCTGGAGGAAAAAAGGACAGGAGACCTATCAGCCCCAGCATTTT. The chain recombines TRBV30 with TRBJ1-5, with 7 bases matching TRBD1. Germline V gene data show CDR1 as GTSNPN and CDR2 as SVGIG (reference sequence). The J segment lost 5 bases and the V segment lost 3 bases, leaving 13 bases of the junction unmatched. The CDR3 is made up of 16 amino acids.

The V call is TRBV7-2, the J call TRBJ2-2; D is possibly TRBD1 (6 bases). Trimming pared 2 bases from V and 1 base from J, leaving 17 bases between. Per the germline V gene, CDR1 is SGHTA and CDR2 is FQGNSA. CDR3 length: 18 residues. This chain's CDR3 is CASSLRLGAGKNTGELFF. In DNA, the CDR3 is TGTGCCAGCAGCTTAAGACTGGGGGCAGGGAAGAACACCGGGGAGCTGTTTTTT. Full variable domain (missing parts from reference TRBV7-2 and TRBJ2-2): GAGVSQSPSNKVTEKGKDVELRCDPISGHTALYWYRQSLGQGLEFLIYFQGNSAPDKSGLPSDRFSAERTGGSVSTLTIQRTQQEDSAVYLCASSLRLGAGKNTGELFFGEGSRLTVL.

This sequence joins TRBV7-8 and TRBJ2-1; 10 positions match TRBD2. The germline V gene encodes CDR1 SGHVS and CDR2 FQNEAQ. The CDR3 is 16 residues long. Trimming at V came to 5 bases and at J to 4 bases, leaving 8 bases not matched to a gene. CDR3 sequence (DNA): TGTGCCAGCAGCAAAGCAGGGACTAGCGTGTACAATGAGCAGTTCTTC. Protein product: CASSKAGTSVYNEQFF.

This clone was observed a few times. The chain couples TRBV7-8 to TRBJ2-1, with D hard to call. CDR3 size: 14 residues. V was cut by 1 base and J by 8 bases, with 12 bases left in between. Germline assignment: CDR1 SGHVS and CDR2 FQNEAQ. The CDR3 is CASSLGRTIDEQFF. Written as DNA, the CDR3 is TGTGCCAGCAGCTTAGGCAGAACCATCGATGAGCAGTTCTTC.

CDR3 nucleotide sequence: TGCGCCAGCAGCTTCGCGGGGGGCCAGGAAAAACTGTTTTTT. Translated: CASSFAGGQEKLFF. The genes are TRBV5-1 and TRBJ1-4; D might be TRBD1 (6 bases). Germline CDR1 SGHRS, CDR2 YFSETQ. V was shortened by 2 bases and J by 8 bases, with 13 bases between the two germline ends. This CDR3 region has 14 residues.

The chain has TRBV7-2 and TRBJ1-4, with TRBD1 matching 8 bases. CDR1 and CDR2 (germline): SGHTA, FQGNSA. Losses at the gene ends were 5 bases for V and 7 bases for J; bases not matched to a gene: 6. This CDR3 contains 14 residues. CDR3 in amino acids: CASSQGASREKLFF. The CDR3 nucleotides read TGTGCCAGCAGCCAGGGGGCTTCACGTGAAAAACTGTTTTTT.

The sample holds many counts of this clone. V gene TRBV10-3 combines with J gene TRBJ1-2, with 7 bases matching TRBD1. The CDR3 has 13 residues. CDR1 is ENHRY and CDR2 is SYGVKD in the germline V gene. J gave up 8 bases and V 10 bases, and 13 bases lay outside the gene matches. Here the CDR3 reads CATDETGVSGYTF. CDR3 bases: TGTGCCACAGATGAAACAGGGGTTTCCGGCTACACCTTC.

The gene calls are TRBV18 and TRBJ1-3; D not certain. There are 15 residues in the CDR3. Germline V lookup: CDR1 KGHSH, CDR2 LQKENI. Trimming took off 4 bases at V and 0 bases at J, with 10 bases between the two ends. This CDR3 is CASSLYAASGNTIYF. The CDR3 DNA reads TGTGCCAGCTCACTCTACGCGGCCTCTGGAAACACCATATATTTT.

The chain uses TRBV5-1 and TRBJ1-6, with 8 bases lining up with TRBD1. V gave up 6 bases and J gave up 8 bases; unmatched junction bases: 7. In germline, CDR1 is SGHRS, CDR2 YFSETQ. This CDR3 is built from 14 residues. The CDR3 here is CASNWGTGYSPLHF. CDR3 sequence (DNA): TGCGCCAGCAACTGGGGGACAGGTTATTCACCCCTCCACTTT.

This clone occurred a few times. V usage is TRBV10-3 and J usage is TRBJ1-1; 7 bases fit TRBD1. J gave up 1 base and V 6 bases, and 2 bases lay outside the gene matches. Germline V gives CDR1 ENHRY, CDR2 SYGVKD. The CDR3 has 13 residues. CDR3 sequence (DNA): TGTGCCATCAGGGGACAGACGAACACTGAAGCTTTCTTT. It is translated as CAIRGQTNTEAFF.

V usage is TRBV5-6 and J usage is TRBJ2-7; D is uncertain. Trimming pared 0 bases from V and 5 bases from J, leaving 9 bases between. CDR1 and CDR2 from the germline V gene are SGHDT and YYEEEE. The CDR3 has 13 residues. The CDR3 bases are TGTGCCAGCAGCTTGGGGGCAGACCACGAGCAGTACTTC. This codes for CASSLGADHEQYF.